The clone carrying this T cell receptor (beta chain) has a handful of counts. Its cognate antigen is unknown. Libraries of TCR beta came from quantitative 5'-RACE with molecular barcodes. TCRdb ran MiXCR on the 5' RACE reads and lists one entry per CDR3 protein. The repertoire holds almost 400,000 distinct CDR3 sequences, under 25% seen once, with around 17% in the top ten. The data are from a study of CD8 T cells in ankylosing spondylitis. V was pared by 1 base and J by 2 bases, with 9 bases of the junction left unmatched. Germline V CDR1 and CDR2: LGHDT, YNNKEL (reference sequence). The CDR3 sequence is 17 residues long. General study points: Seemingly distinctive of ankylosing spondylitis blood was a TCR beta motif formed by eight highly homologous variants. CD8+ cells made up the disease-linked clones, which were relatively rare in peripheral blood. Disease-linked clones were reportedly significantly enriched in matched ankylosing spondylitis synovial fluid. Before this, some motif variants had been reported in reactive arthritis synovial fluid and blood.

The sequence was obtained from a male donor with ankylosing spondylitis. The V gene is TRBV3-1, the J gene TRBJ2-7; 9 nucleotides align to TRBD2. Source material: blood, either unsorted or a sorted T cell fraction (not recorded which). The CDR3 region is CASSQGPRLADTYEQYF. In nucleotides, the CDR3 is TGTGCCAGCAGCCAAGGACCAAGACTAGCGGATACCTACGAGCAGTACTTC.